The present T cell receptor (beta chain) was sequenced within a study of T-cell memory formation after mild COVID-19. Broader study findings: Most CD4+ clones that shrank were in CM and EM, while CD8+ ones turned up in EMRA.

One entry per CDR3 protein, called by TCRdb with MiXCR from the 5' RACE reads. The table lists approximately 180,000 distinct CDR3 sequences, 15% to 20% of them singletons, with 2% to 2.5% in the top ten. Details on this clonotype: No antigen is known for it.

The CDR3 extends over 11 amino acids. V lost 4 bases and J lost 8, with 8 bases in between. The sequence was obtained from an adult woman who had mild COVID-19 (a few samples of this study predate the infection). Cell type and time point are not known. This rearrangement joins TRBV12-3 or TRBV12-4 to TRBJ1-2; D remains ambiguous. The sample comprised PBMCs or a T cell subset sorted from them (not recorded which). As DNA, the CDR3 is TGTGCCAGCAGTTCCTTTAGGGGCTACACCTTC. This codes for CASSSFRGYTF.